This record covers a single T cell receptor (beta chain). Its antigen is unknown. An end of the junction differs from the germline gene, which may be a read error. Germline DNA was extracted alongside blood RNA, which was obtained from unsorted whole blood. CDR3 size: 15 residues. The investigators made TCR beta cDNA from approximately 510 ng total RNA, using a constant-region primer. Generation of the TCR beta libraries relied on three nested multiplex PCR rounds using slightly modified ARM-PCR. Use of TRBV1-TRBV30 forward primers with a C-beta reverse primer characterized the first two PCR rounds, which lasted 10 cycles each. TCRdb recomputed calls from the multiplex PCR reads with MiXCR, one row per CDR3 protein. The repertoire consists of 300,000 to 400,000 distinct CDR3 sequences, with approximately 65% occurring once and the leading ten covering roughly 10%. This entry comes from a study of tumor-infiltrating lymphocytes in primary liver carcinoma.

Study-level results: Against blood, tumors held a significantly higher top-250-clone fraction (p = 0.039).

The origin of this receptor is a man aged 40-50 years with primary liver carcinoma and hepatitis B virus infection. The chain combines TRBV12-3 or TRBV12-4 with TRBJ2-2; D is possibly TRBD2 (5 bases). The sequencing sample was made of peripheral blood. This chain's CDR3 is CASNLPGPGTGELFF. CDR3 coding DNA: TGTGCCAGCAATTTACCGGGTCCGGGCACCGGGGAGCTGTTCTTT.